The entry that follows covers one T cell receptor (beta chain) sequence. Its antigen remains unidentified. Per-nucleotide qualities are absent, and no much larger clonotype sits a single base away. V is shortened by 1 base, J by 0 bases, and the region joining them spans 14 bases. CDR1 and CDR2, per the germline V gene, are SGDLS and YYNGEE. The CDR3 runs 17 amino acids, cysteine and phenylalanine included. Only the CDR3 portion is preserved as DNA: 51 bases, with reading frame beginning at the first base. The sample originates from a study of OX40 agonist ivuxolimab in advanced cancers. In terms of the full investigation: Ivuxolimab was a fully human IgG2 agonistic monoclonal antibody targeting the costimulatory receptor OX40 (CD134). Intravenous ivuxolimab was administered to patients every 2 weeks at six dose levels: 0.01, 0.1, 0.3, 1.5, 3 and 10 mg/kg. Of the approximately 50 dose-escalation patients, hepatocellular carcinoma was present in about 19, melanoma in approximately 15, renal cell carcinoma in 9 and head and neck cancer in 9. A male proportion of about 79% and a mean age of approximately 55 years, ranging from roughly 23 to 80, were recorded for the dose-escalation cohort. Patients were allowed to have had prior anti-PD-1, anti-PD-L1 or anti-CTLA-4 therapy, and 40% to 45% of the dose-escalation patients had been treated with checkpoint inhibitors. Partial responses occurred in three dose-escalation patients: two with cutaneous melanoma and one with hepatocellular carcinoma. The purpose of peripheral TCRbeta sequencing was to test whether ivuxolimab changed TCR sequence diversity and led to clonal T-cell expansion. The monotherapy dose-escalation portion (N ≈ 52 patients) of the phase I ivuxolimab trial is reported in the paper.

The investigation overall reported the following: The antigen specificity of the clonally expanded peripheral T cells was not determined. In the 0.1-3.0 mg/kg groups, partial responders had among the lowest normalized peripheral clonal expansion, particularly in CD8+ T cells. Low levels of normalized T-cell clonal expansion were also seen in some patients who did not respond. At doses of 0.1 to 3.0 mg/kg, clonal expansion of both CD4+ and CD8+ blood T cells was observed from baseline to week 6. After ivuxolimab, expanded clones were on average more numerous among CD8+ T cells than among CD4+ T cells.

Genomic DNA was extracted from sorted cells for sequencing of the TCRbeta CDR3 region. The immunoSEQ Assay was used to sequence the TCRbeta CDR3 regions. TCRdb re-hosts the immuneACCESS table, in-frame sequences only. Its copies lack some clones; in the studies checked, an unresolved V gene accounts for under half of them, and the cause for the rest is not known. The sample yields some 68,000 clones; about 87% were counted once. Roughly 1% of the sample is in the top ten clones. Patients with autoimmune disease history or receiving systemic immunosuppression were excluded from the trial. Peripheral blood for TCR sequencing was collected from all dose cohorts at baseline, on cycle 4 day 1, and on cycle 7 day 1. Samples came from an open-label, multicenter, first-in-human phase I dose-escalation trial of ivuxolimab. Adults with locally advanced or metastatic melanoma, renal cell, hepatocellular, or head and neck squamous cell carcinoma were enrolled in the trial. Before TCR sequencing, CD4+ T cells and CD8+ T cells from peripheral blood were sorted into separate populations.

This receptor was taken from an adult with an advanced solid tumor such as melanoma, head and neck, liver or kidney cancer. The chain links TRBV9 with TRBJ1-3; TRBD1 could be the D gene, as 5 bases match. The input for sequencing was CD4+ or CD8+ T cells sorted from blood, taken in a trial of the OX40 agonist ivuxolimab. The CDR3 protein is CASSVSQGPISGNTIYF. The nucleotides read TGTGCCAGCAGCGTAAGTCAGGGACCTATCTCTGGAAACACCATATATTTT.